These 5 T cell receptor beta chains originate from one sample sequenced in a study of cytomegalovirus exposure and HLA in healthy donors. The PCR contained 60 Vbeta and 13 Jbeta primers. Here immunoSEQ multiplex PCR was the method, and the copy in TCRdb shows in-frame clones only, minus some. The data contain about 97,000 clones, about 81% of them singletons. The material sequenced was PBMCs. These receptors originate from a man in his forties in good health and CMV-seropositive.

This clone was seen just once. CDR3 sequence: CASSTPGGPTDTQYF. CDR3 sequence (DNA): TGTGCCAGTAGTACCCCCGGGGGGCCCACAGATACGCAGTATTTT. The genes are TRBV19 and TRBJ2-3; TRBD2 is a possible D gene (7 bases). The CDR3 length is 15 residues. The germline V and J ends were trimmed by 4 bases and 2 bases, with 13 bases remaining between them. Germline CDR1 and CDR2: LNHDA and SQIVND (reference sequence).

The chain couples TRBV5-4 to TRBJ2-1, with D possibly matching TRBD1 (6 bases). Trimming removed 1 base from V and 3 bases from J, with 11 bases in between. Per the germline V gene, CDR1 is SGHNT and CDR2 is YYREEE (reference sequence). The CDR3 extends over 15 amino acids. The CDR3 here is CASSLWDKGYNEQFF. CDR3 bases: TGTGCCAGCAGCTTGTGGGACAAGGGCTACAATGAGCAGTTCTTC.

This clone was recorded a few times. The CDR3 DNA is TGTGCCATCAGTGCCGGGGGGGCAGTAGGGCAGTTCTTC. Protein sequence: CAISAGGAVGQFF. This chain connects TRBV10-3 to TRBJ2-1; 8 positions agree with TRBD2. The CDR3 is 13 amino acids. CDR1 is ENHRY, CDR2 SYGVKD, per germline. The junction had 8 bases not matched to a gene; V was cut back by 4 bases and J by 12 bases.

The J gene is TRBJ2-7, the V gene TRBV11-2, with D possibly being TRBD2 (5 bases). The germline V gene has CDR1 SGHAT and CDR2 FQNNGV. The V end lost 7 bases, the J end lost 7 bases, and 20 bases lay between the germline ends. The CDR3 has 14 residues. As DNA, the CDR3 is TGTGCCAGCATGGACGAGGGAGCGCCTTATGAGCAGTACTTC. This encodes CASMDEGAPYEQYF.

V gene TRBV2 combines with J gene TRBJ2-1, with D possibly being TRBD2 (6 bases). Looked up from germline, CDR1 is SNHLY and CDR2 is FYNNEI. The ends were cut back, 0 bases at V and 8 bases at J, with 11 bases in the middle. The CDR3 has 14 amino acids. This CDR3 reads CASSEAGWEDEQFF. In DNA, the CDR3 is TGTGCCAGCAGTGAAGCCGGGTGGGAGGATGAGCAGTTCTTC.